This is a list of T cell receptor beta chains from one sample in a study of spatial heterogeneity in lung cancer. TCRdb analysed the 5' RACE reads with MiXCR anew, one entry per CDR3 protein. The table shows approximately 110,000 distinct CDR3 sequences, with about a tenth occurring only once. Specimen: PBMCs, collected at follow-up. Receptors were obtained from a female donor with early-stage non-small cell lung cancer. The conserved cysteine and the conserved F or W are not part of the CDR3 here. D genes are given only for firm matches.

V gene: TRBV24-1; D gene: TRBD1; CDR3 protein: ATSDSGTGTTGELF
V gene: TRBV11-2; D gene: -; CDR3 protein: ASSLVQGPYNEQF
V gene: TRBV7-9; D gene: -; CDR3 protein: ASSLGRRPETQY
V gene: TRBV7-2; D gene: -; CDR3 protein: KKRGRVFNTEAF
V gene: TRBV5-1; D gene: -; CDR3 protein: ASSLAGIQANEQF
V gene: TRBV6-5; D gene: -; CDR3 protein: ASITLRGGARGYGYT
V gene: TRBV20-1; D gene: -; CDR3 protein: SAGPTNNEQF
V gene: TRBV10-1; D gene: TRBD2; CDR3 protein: ASSEQASGTRHYEQY
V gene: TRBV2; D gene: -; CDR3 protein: ASREGGWQETQY
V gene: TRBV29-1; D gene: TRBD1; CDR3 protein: SVEGQGSGTDTQY
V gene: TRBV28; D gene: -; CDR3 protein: ASISTTLQETQY
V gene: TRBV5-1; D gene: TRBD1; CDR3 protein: ASSEGQGRETQY
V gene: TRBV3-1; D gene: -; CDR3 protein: ASSQDTRNLEAF
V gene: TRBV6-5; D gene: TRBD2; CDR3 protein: ASRSLAGGGDTQY
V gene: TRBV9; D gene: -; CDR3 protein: ASSVATGPNEQF
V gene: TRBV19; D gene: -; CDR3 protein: ASSPTDGYSNQPQH
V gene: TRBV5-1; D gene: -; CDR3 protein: ASSLAEPSSYNEQF
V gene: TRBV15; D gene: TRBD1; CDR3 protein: ATSRGQGINEKLF
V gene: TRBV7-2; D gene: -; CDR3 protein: ASSLYLRGGETQY
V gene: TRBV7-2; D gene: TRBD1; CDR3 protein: ASSLMRTGFKNIQY
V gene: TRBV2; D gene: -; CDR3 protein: ASRQLLTEAF
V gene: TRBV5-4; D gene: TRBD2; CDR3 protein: ASSLLLAGGDEQF
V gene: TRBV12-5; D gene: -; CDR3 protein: ASGDSPPAQEQF
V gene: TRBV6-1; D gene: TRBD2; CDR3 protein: ASSALAGGAYEQF
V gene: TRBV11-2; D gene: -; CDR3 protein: ASSFKGSDIQY
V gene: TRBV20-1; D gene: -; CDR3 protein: SASEIPTGFLRGSPLH
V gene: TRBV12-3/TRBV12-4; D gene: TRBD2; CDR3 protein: ASSFREGRNEQF
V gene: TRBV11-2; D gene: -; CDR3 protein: ASSLNRVNEQF
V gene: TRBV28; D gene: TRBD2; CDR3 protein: ASGSGAREQY
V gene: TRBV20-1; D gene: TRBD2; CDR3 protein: SAPLAGGREQF
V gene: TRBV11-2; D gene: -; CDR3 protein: ASSRIGRSGANVLT
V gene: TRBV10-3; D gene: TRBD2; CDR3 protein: AISEFSGSTDTQY
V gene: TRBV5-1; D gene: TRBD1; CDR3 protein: ASSWSGTGGLDEQF
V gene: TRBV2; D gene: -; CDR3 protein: ASTGRRVLREQY
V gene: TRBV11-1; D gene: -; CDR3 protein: ASSPDLFEQF
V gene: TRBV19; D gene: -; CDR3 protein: ASSSTWVRATPGYT
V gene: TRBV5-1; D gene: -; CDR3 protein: ASSLGGGSNTGELF
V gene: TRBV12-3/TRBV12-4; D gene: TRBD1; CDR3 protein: ASSPTGESGEKLF
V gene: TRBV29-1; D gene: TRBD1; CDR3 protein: SGKDRGAQETQY
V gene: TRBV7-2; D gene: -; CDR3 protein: ASSLVGRINQPQH
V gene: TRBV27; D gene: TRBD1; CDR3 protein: ASSSTGGSAEAF
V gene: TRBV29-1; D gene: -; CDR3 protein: SAGYNEKLF
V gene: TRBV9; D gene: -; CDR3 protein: ASSVDYTGELF
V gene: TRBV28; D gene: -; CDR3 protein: ASSPRRNTEAF
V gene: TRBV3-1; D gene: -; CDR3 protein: ASGDGVWSNQPQH
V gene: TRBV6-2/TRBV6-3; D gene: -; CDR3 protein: ASSDPGVNYNEQF
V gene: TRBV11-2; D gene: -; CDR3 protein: ASSSTRRQWTTGELF
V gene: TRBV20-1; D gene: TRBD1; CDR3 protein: SARRRTGGNTEAF
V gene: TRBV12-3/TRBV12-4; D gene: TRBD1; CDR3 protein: ASSLAGQAYNEQF
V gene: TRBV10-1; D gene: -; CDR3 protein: ASSEYVTSRTETQY
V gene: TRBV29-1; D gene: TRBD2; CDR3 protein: SVEKIAGGGDTQY
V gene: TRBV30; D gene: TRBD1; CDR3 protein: AWKRDRGGTDTQY
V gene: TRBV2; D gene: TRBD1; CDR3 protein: ASSTGQGNNQPQH
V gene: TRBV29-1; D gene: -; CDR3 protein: SVPTVSRPQH
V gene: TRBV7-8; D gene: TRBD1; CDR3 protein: ASSLRDRGRQETQY
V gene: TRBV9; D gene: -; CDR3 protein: ASSPTSSRDQF
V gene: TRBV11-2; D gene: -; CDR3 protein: ASSVDSLGNQPQH